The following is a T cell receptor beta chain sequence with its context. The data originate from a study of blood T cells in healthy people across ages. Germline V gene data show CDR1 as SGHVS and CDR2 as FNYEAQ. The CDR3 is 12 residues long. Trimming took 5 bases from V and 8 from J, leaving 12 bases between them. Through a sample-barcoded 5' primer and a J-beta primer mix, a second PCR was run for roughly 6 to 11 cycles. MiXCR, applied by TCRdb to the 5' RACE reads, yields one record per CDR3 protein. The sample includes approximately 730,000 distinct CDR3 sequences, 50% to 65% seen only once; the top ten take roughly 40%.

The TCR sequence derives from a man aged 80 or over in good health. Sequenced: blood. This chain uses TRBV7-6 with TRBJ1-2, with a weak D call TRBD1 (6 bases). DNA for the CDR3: TGTGCCAGCAGCCAACAGGGTTGGGGCTACACCTTC. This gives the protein CASSQQGWGYTF. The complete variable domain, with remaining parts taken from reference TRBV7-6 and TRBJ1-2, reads GAGVSQSPRYKVTKRGQDVALRCDPISGHVSLYWYRQALGQGPEFLTYFNYEAQQDKSGLPNDRFSAERPEGSISTLTIQRTEQRDSAMYRCASSQQGWGYTFGSGTRLTVV.